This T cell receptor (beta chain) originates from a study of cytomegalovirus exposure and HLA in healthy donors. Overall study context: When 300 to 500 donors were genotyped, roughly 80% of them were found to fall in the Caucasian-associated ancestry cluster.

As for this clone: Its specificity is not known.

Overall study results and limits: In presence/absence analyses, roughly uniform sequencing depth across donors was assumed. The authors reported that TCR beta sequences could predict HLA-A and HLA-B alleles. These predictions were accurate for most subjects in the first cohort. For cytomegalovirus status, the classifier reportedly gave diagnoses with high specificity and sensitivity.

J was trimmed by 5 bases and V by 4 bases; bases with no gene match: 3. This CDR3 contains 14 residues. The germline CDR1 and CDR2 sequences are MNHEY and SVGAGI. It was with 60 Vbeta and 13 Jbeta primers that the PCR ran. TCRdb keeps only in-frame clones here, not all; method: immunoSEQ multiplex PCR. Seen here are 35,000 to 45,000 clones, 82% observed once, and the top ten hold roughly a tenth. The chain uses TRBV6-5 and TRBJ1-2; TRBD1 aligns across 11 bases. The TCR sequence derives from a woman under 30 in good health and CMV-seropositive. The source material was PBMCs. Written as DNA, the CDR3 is TGTGCCAGCAGTTTAGGACAGGGGGCTTATGGCTACACCTTC. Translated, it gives CASSLGQGAYGYTF.